This T cell receptor (beta chain) was recorded in a study of T cell changes during pregnancy in multiple sclerosis. The assay was immunoSEQ multiplex PCR, and TCRdb's table has in-frame clones only and misses some. The sample carries roughly 50,000 clones, around 92% recorded once. Germline CDR1 and CDR2: SGDLS and YYNGEE. V dropped 4 bases and J dropped 6; count of bases not matched to a gene: 3. This CDR3 is 12 amino acids long. Sequences were derived from CD4+ T cells from peripheral blood mononuclear cells, sampled in the third trimester of pregnancy. The receptor's source is a female donor with multiple sclerosis, enrolled in a pregnancy study. The J gene is TRBJ1-2, the V gene TRBV9, with TRBD1 matching 7 bases. The CDR3 DNA is TGTGCCAGCAGCCGTACAGGGGATGGCTACACCTTC. It translates to CASSRTGDGYTF.